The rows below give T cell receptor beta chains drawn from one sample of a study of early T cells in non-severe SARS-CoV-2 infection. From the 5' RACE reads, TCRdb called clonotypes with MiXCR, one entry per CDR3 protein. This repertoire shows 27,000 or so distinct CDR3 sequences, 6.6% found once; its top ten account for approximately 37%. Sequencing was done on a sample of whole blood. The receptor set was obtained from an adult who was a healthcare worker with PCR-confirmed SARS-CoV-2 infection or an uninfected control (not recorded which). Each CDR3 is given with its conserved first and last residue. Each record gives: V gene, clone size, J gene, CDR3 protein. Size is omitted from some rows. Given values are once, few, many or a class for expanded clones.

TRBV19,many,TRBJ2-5,CASSIGTVEETQYF
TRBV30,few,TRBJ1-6,CAWSWGNSPLHF
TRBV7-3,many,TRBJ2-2,CASSYDSNTGELFF
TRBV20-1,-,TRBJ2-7,CSARGARTGDFYEQYF
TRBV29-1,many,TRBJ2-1,CSVTGASALNNEQFF
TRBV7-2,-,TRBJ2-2,CASSLAGLTNTGELFF
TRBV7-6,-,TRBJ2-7,CASSLGPIPTSYEQYF
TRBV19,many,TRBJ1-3,CASTRGTSSGNTIYF
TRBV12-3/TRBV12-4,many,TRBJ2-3,CASSLGLAGGPGDTQYF
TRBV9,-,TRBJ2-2,CASSVGRYTGELFF
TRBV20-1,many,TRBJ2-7,CSAVPGQGGYEQYF
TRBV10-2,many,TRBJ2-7,CASINRDRSSYEQYF
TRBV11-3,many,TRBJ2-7,CASSLIPYEQYF
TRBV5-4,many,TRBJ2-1,CASSLGGLLNNEQFF
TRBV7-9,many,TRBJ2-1,CASSLGSGHEQFF
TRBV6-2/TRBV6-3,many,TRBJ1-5,CASTYELRGKGNQPQHF
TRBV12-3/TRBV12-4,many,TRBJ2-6,CASSPTQGSSSGANVLTF
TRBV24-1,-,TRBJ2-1,CATGGTSGSKEQFF
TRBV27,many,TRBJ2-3,CASSLGPKGDTQYF
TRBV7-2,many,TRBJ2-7,CASSLEGGNYEQYF
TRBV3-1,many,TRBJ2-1,CASSQGTSGGHNEQFF
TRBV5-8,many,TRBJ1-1,CASSDPGKRAFF
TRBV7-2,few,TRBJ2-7,CASSRTPQTGNSYEQYF
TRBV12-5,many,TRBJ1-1,CASGLRKNTEAFF
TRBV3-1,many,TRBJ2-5,CASSPKMGMVETQYF
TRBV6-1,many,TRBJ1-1,CASNRVLNTEAFF
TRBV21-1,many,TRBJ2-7,CASSRTQRPSSYEQYF
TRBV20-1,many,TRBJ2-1,CSAVPGAIFNNEQFF
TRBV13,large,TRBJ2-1,CASSLQTGTGIYNEQFF
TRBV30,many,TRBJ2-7,CAWSLRRTSGSVEQYF
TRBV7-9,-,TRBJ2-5,CASSPRGQNRQETQYF
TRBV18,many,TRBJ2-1,CASSPGQWPNEQFF
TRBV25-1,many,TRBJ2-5,CASSERSGLVRETQYF
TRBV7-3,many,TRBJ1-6,CASSLQGPSYNSPLHF